Shown below are 12 T cell receptor beta chains from a single sample sequenced in a study of shared clonotypes between healthy human individuals. Using immunoSEQ multiplex PCR, the repertoire was profiled, and TCRdb retains in-frame clones only, with some absent. In the table there are hundreds of thousands of clones, roughly 72% of which are singletons. Input material: memory CD4+ T cells sorted from blood. This sample's subset: CD45RA-negative fraction. The receptors were gathered from a woman aged 25-40 years in good health.

The J gene is TRBJ2-1, the V gene TRBV21-1; the D call TRBD2 from the table was never checked on the DNA. TRBV21-1 is a known pseudogene. This CDR3 is 10 amino acids long. The CDR3 DNA reads as TGTGCCAGCAGCAAAGACGAGGGGTTCTTC. This translates into CASSKDEGFF.

This clone has only one observation. The rearrangement uses TRBV5-6 and TRBJ1-2; D unclear. Trimming left V 0 bases short and J 0 bases short, with 6 bases between. CDR1 and CDR2 (germline): SGHDT, YYEEEE. There are 14 residues in the CDR3. The DNA for the CDR3 is TGTGCCAGCAGCTTGGTAACAGCTAACTATGGCTACACCTTC. Translation: CASSLVTANYGYTF.

The chain links TRBV7-8 to TRBJ2-3; 12 bases fit TRBD2. CDR1 is SGHVS and CDR2 is FQNEAQ in the germline V gene. The CDR3 runs to 17 residues. V shed 5 bases, J shed 3 bases, and the junction held 9 bases outside the gene matches. CDR3 coding DNA: TGTGCCAGCAGCCGACGACTAGCGGGAGATGGTACAGATACGCAGTATTTT. Encoded protein: CASSRRLAGDGTDTQYF.

A word on this clone: The same CDR3 can be traced to other DNA sequences in this sample. This chain joins TRBV30 and TRBJ2-5; D gene uncertain. The CDR3 runs to 11 residues. Trimming pared 1 base from V and 5 bases from J, leaving 5 bases between. The V gene's germline CDR1 is GTSNPN and CDR2 SVGIG (reference sequence). As DNA, the CDR3 is TGTGCCTGGAGTGCCGGCGAGACCCAGTACTTC. It is translated as CAWSAGETQYF.

The V call is TRBV28, the J call TRBJ1-1; no reliable D call. The CDR3 is made up of 15 amino acids. CDR1 and CDR2 from the germline V gene are MDHEN and SYDVKM. V shed 1 base and J shed 0 bases, with 9 bases lying between them. Written as DNA, the CDR3 is TGTGCCAGCAGTTTATCAGTAAACATGAACACTGAAGCTTTCTTT. Protein sequence: CASSLSVNMNTEAFF.

This chain joins TRBV28 and TRBJ2-7, with 9 bases matching TRBD2. The CDR3 totals 15 residues. Trimming removed 6 bases from V and 0 bases from J; junction bases left unmatched: 6. CDR1 and CDR2 from the germline V gene are MDHEN and SYDVKM. Written as DNA, the CDR3 is TGTGCCAGCAGCCAGACTAGCGGAGACTCCTACGAGCAGTACTTC. It codes for CASSQTSGDSYEQYF.

Relative to its sample, this clone is medium-sized. The V call is TRBV5-5, the J call TRBJ2-7; 7 nucleotides agree with TRBD2. The CDR3 runs to 14 residues. V trimming: 2 bases; J trimming: 2 bases; junction bases outside the gene matches: 4. Germline V CDR1 and CDR2: SGHKS, YYEKEE (reference sequence). CDR3 coding DNA: TGTGCCAGCAGCTTTCTAGCGGCCCCCTACGAGCAGTACTTC. Translation: CASSFLAAPYEQYF.

The gene calls are TRBV5-1 and TRBJ2-2, with 7 positions matching TRBD1. V was pared by 4 bases and J by 4 bases, with 10 bases of the junction left unmatched. CDR1 SGHRS and CDR2 YFSETQ come from the germline V gene. This CDR3 region has 16 residues. This CDR3 reads CASSTGTALSTGELFF. CDR3 bases: TGCGCCAGCAGCACCGGGACAGCCCTAAGCACCGGGGAGCTGTTTTTT. The entire variable domain, with the rest obtained from reference TRBV5-1 and TRBJ2-2, is as follows: KAGVTQTPRYLIKTRGQQVTLSCSPISGHRSVSWYQQTPGQGLQFLFEYFSETQRNKGNFPGRFSGRQFSNSRSEMNVSTLELGDSALYLCASSTGTALSTGELFFGEGSRLTVL.

Sample share makes this clone medium-sized (0.01 to 0.1%). The gene calls are TRBV5-1 and TRBJ2-2; possible D gene TRBD2, 5 bases. Germline-derived CDR1 and CDR2 are SGHRS and YFSETQ. CDR3 length equals 15 residues. Trimming took off 0 bases at V and 7 bases at J, with 13 bases between the two ends. In DNA form, the CDR3 reads TGCGCCAGCAGCTTGGTGGGAGTAGTAAGCGGGGAGCTGTTTTTT. Protein: CASSLVGVVSGELFF.

This clone came up once. The genes are TRBV19 and TRBJ1-2; D not certain. CDR3 size: 12 residues. From germline, CDR1 is LNHDA and CDR2 SQIVND (reference sequence). V lost 3 bases to trimming and J lost 7 bases, with 9 bases between them. The CDR3: CASSMFPLGYTF. The CDR3 DNA follows: TGTGCCAGTAGTATGTTCCCTCTTGGCTACACCTTC. The full variable domain, in which reference TRBV19 and TRBJ1-2 provide the parts outside the CDR3, is DGGITQSPKYLFRKEGQNVTLSCEQNLNHDAMYWYRQDPGQGLRLIYYSQIVNDFQKGDIAEGYSVSREKKESFPLTVTSAQKNPTAFYLCASSMFPLGYTFGSGTRLTVV.

CDR3 sequence: CASRLGLAVTYEQYF. As DNA, the CDR3 is TGTGCCAGCAGACTCGGACTAGCGGTTACCTACGAGCAGTACTTC. The chain couples TRBV6-5 to TRBJ2-7, with TRBD2 identical over 10 bases. The germline gives CDR1 MNHEY, CDR2 SVGAGI. Losses at the gene ends were 6 bases for V and 2 bases for J; bases not matched to a gene: 7. The CDR3 has 15 residues.

This clone is a singleton in its sample. The V call is TRBV6-8, the J call TRBJ2-1, with no clear D. The CDR3 covers 9 residues. The V end was cut by 7 bases, the J end by 10 bases, with 5 bases between. Germline-derived CDR1 and CDR2 are MNHGY and SAAAGT. CDR3 protein: CASKREQFF. The CDR3 DNA sequence: TGTGCCAGCAAACGGGAGCAGTTCTTC.